These 9 T cell receptor beta chains were sequenced from one sample in a study of blood T cell repertoires in COVID-19. The data were produced by immunoSEQ multiplex PCR, yet TCRdb's version contains in-frame clones alone and is incomplete. The profile shows about 290,000 clones, about 85% of them singletons. The sample was peripheral blood. All receptors come from a woman in her 50s with active or convalescent COVID-19.

This sequence joins TRBV25-1 and TRBJ2-1; possible D gene TRBD1, 5 bases. Looked up from germline, CDR1 is MGHDK and CDR2 is SYGVNS. This CDR3 is built from 15 residues. Trimming removed 1 base at V and 7 bases at J, with 14 bases between. The CDR3 here is CASSESPLRTNEQFF. CDR3 in DNA: TGTGCCAGCAGTGAATCCCCCCTCCGGACAAATGAGCAGTTCTTC. The complete variable domain, with remaining parts taken from reference TRBV25-1 and TRBJ2-1, reads EADIYQTPRYLVIGTGKKITLECSQTMGHDKMYWYQQDPGMELHLIHYSYGVNSTEKGDLSSESTVSRIRTEHFPLTLESARPSHTSQYLCASSESPLRTNEQFFGPGTRLTVL.

A single count supports this clone. The chain recombines TRBV29-1 with TRBJ2-7, with 10 bases aligning to TRBD1. Germline loops: CDR1 SQVTM, CDR2 ANQGSEA. The V segment lost 5 bases and the J segment 6 bases; nucleotides outside the gene matches: 4. The CDR3 has 12 amino acids. The chain's CDR3 is CSVIRDRGEQYF. Written as DNA, the CDR3 is TGCAGCGTTATCCGGGACAGGGGCGAGCAGTACTTC.

This clone has just a few counts. The chain recombines TRBV28 with TRBJ2-7; 15 nucleotides line up with TRBD2. J was trimmed by 2 bases and V by 9 bases; bases with no gene match: 11. The CDR3 spans 17 residues. Per germline, CDR1 MDHEN and CDR2 SYDVKM. The CDR3: CASTTSGTSGGTYEQYF. CDR3 sequence (DNA): TGTGCCAGTACCACCTCCGGGACTAGCGGGGGGACCTACGAGCAGTACTTC.

The chain links TRBV27 to TRBJ1-5, with D possibly TRBD1 on 6 matching bases. The germline CDR1 and CDR2 sequences are MNHEY and SMNVEV (reference sequence). CDR3 length equals 16 residues. Trimming took 3 bases from V and 5 from J, leaving 17 bases between them. As DNA, the CDR3 is TGTGCCAGCAGTTTTTCATCCCAGGGGAGGGATCAGCCCCAGCATTTT. Translation gives CASSFSSQGRDQPQHF.

The rearrangement joins TRBV15 to TRBJ2-2; D call uncertain. This CDR3 has 14 amino acids. Germline V gene lookup returns CDR1 LNHNV and CDR2 YYDKDF (reference sequence). With 4 bases removed from V and 2 bases from J, the gap between germline ends came to 8 bases. The CDR3 region is CATSTSPNTGELFF. CDR3 bases: TGTGCCACCAGCACCAGTCCTAACACCGGGGAGCTGTTTTTT.

CDR3 DNA sequence: TGTGCCAGCAGTCCGGGACAGGGGAAATCGTACGAGCAGTACTTC. Its protein product is CASSPGQGKSYEQYF. This rearrangement joins TRBV27 to TRBJ2-7; 10 nucleotides agree with TRBD1. The V gene end was trimmed by 5 bases and the J gene end by 4 bases; junction bases not matched to a gene: 8. The CDR3 sequence is 15 residues long. Germline CDR1 is MNHEY and CDR2 is SMNVEV (reference sequence).

On this clone itself: At one end the junction does not follow the germline gene, possibly because of a read error. The chain employs TRBV7-9 and TRBJ1-2; 7 bases line up with TRBD1. This CDR3 has 12 residues. The V gene's germline CDR1 is SEHNR and CDR2 FQNEAQ (reference sequence). CDR3 sequence reads: CASSLGGTGDQF. In DNA, the CDR3 is TGTGCCAGCAGCTTAGGTGGTACAGGGGACCAATTC.

V usage is TRBV19 and J usage is TRBJ2-2; D perhaps matches TRBD1 (6 bases). Trimming left V 3 bases short and J 7 bases short, with 15 bases between. CDR3 length: 15 residues. Per germline, CDR1 LNHDA and CDR2 SQIVND (reference sequence). CDR3 sequence (DNA): TGTGCCAGTAGTATCGGCAGGGGTAGCCACGGGGAGCTGTTTTTT. Its translation is CASSIGRGSHGELFF.

The CDR3 loop is CAWSGDSLRNTIYF. Here the CDR3 DNA reads TGTGCCTGGAGCGGAGACAGTCTACGAAACACCATATATTTT. This rearrangement joins TRBV30 to TRBJ1-3; a possible D gene is TRBD1 (5 bases). Germline CDR1 and CDR2: GTSNPN and SVGIG (reference sequence). This CDR3 contains 14 residues. Trimming stripped 3 bases from V and 5 bases from J, with 14 bases between.